These 6 T cell receptor beta chains were sequenced from one sample in a study of molecular identifiers for immune sequencing clone quantification. TCRdb analysed the PCR reads with MiXCR anew, one entry per CDR3 protein. The sample has over 85,000 distinct CDR3 sequences, roughly 25% seen once; the top ten hold about 0.73%. Sequences were obtained from naive CD8+ T cells from blood, with Jurkat cell RNA spiked in. Subset indicated: FACS-sorted CD8+CD4-CCR7+CD45RA+ naive T cells. These TCRs come from a human donor in good health. Some libraries in this study had Jurkat cell RNA spiked in.

Regarding this clonotype: This may stem from a read error, because a much larger clone lies one nucleotide away. Given the absence of the conserved phenylalanine or tryptophan at the CDR3 end, a read error is likely. V usage is TRBV20-1 and J usage is TRBJ2-7, with D unresolved. Trimming cost V 0 bases and J 0 bases, with 6 bases left between them. Germline values: CDR1 DFQATT, CDR2 SNEGSKA (reference sequence). This CDR3 is built from 13 residues. CDR3 nucleotides: TGCAGTGCTAGAGATCTGGGCTCCTACGAGCAGTACCTC. Translating it yields CSARDLGSYEQYL.

This clonotype showed up just a few times. The chain is built from TRBV6-2 or TRBV6-3 and TRBJ1-5, with D possibly being TRBD1 (5 bases). The CDR3 length is 15 residues. V lost 5 bases to trimming and J lost 3 bases, with 14 bases between them. Looked up from germline, CDR1 is MNHEY and CDR2 is SVGEGT. In DNA, the CDR3 is TGTGCCAGCAGTCCCGGGGCAGGGCACAATCAGCCCCAGCATTTT. Translation gives CASSPGAGHNQPQHF.

The chain recombines TRBV7-9 with TRBJ2-7, with 7 bases fitting TRBD1. Germline lookup yields CDR1 SEHNR and CDR2 FQNEAQ (reference sequence). CDR3 length: 13 amino acids. Trimming took 3 bases from V and 3 from J; bases not matched to a gene: 2. CDR3 amino acids: CASSLGQNYEQYF. In DNA, the CDR3 is TGTGCCAGCAGCTTGGGACAGAACTACGAGCAGTACTTC.

On this clonotype: A junction boundary mismatches the germline segment, possibly from a read error. The chain combines TRBV4-3 with TRBJ2-3; tentatively, D is TRBD1 (6 bases). Per the germline V gene, CDR1 is LGHNA and CDR2 is YSLEER. The CDR3 sequence is 15 residues long. The CDR3 protein is CASCQGIVLTDTQYF. The CDR3 nucleotides read TGCGCCAGCTGCCAGGGGATAGTGTTGACAGATACGCAGTATTTT.

This clonotype was seen a few times. This sequence joins TRBV13 and TRBJ2-1; 13 nucleotides line up with TRBD2. Unmatched junction bases numbered 6, after V lost 1 base and J lost 9 bases. This CDR3 has 16 residues. CDR1 and CDR2 from the germline V gene are PRHDT and FYEKMQ (reference sequence). The CDR3 sequence is CASSLALAGGRGEQFF. CDR3 in DNA: TGTGCCAGCAGCTTAGCACTAGCGGGGGGGAGAGGTGAGCAGTTCTTC.

This clonotype has just a few counts. The CDR3 nucleotides read TGTGCCAGCAGTCAGGGACAACTTGGGGCTGAAGCTTTCTTT. It yields the protein CASSQGQLGAEAFF. V is TRBV27 and J is TRBJ1-1, with D maybe TRBD1 (6 bases). The CDR3 runs 14 residues. CDR1 is MNHEY, CDR2 SMNVEV, per germline (reference sequence). V was pared by 5 bases and J by 6 bases, with 16 bases between.